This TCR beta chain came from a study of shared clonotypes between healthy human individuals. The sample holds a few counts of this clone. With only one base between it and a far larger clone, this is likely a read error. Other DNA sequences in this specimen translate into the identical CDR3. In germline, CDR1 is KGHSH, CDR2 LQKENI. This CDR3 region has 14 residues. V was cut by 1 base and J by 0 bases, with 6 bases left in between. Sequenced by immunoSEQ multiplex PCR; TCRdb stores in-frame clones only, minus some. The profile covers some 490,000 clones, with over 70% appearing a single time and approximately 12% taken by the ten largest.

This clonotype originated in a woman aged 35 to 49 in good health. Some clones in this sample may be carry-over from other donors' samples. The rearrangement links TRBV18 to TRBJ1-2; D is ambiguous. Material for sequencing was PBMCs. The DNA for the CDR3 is TGTGCCAGCTCACCACAGCCTGCTAACTATGGCTACACCTTC. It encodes CASSPQPANYGYTF.